The entry below gives a single T cell receptor beta chain sequence along with its context. The sample comes from a study of neoadjuvant anti-PD-1 for oral cavity cancer. The CDR3 consists of 11 residues. V dropped 5 bases and J dropped 11 bases, with 10 bases sitting between them. Per the germline V gene, CDR1 is SEHNR and CDR2 is FQNEAQ (reference sequence). Profiling relied on immunoSEQ multiplex PCR, and the TCRdb table lists in-frame clones only, not all of them. Here the sample spans tens of thousands of clones, around 88% being singletons. Patients were newly diagnosed with stage II-IVA oral cavity squamous cell carcinoma without prior systemic or radiation treatment.

The chain has TRBV7-9 and TRBJ1-5, with unresolved D. Material: PBMCs, obtained before nivolumab (anti-PD-1) treatment. This TCR derives from a person aged 35-79 years with oral cavity squamous cell carcinoma. The CDR3: CASSIGGAQHF. DNA of the CDR3: TGTGCCAGCAGCATCGGCGGGGCCCAGCATTTT.